The 29 T cell receptor beta chains in this list originate from one sample, sequenced in a study of identical twins. TCRdb ran MiXCR on the 5' RACE reads and lists one entry per CDR3 protein. The sample has 460,000 or so distinct CDR3 sequences, 12% to 15% seen once; the top ten hold roughly 0.5%. The data were also submitted as part of a second study, on yellow fever vaccine responses in identical twins.

The sequencing input was CD4+ T cells sorted from blood. The receptors were gathered from a woman between 18 and 30 years old in good health.

This clonotype was recorded a few times. The rearrangement links TRBV11-2 to TRBJ2-2; 8 bases agree with TRBD2. V shed 3 bases, J shed 7 bases, and the junction held 22 bases outside the gene matches. CDR1 SGHAT and CDR2 FQNNGV come from the germline V gene. The length of the CDR3 is 20 residues. Here the CDR3 DNA reads TGTGCCAGCAGCTTCACGACCGAACGGAGACTAGCGCCTAGGGGCGGGGAGCTGTTTTTT. It yields the protein CASSFTTERRLAPRGGELFF.

The chain links TRBV10-3 to TRBJ2-3; no reliable D call. CDR3 length: 13 amino acids. The ends were cut back, 4 bases at V and 2 bases at J, with 7 bases in the middle. Germline CDR1 and CDR2: ENHRY and SYGVKD. The CDR3 is CAISVQNTDTQYF. CDR3 nucleotides: TGTGCCATCAGTGTACAGAACACAGATACGCAGTATTTT.

J is TRBJ2-7 and V is TRBV7-2, with a weak D call TRBD2 (5 bases). CDR3 length: 13 residues. Germline CDR1 SGHTA, CDR2 FQGNSA. V lost 7 bases and J 2 bases, leaving 12 bases between the germline ends. CDR3: CASTRSGAYEQYF. CDR3 DNA sequence: TGTGCCAGCACTCGGAGCGGAGCCTACGAGCAGTACTTC.

This clonotype was seen a handful of times. This chain connects TRBV20-1 to TRBJ2-7, with 14 bases identical to TRBD2. Trimming at V came to 3 bases and at J to 6 bases, leaving 4 bases not matched to a gene. Per germline, CDR1 DFQATT and CDR2 SNEGSKA (reference sequence). There are 14 residues in the CDR3. CDR3 in amino acids: CSARRGLAGVEQYF. In DNA, the CDR3 is TGCAGTGCTAGGAGGGGACTAGCGGGAGTCGAGCAGTACTTC.

This clonotype was detected only a few times. The chain is built from TRBV24-1 and TRBJ2-7, with 10 bases fitting TRBD1. J lost 2 bases, V lost 2 bases, and 2 bases had no gene match. The CDR3 is made up of 15 amino acids. From germline, CDR1 is KGHDR and CDR2 SFDVKD. The CDR3: CATSDSGQGPYEQYF. The CDR3, as DNA: TGTGCCACCAGTGATTCGGGACAGGGGCCCTACGAGCAGTACTTC.

This clonotype was counted a single time. This rearrangement joins TRBV7-2 to TRBJ2-7; possible D gene TRBD2, 5 bases. V lost 1 base and J 2 bases, leaving 12 bases between the germline ends. Germline CDR1 and CDR2: SGHTA and FQGNSA. The CDR3 consists of 15 residues. CDR3 DNA sequence: TGTGCCAGCAGCTTAGGTCGGGGAAGCACCTACGAGCAGTACTTC. Protein product: CASSLGRGSTYEQYF.

The chain employs TRBV20-1 and TRBJ2-1, with TRBD2 matching 10 bases. J lost 8 bases, V lost 2 bases, and 12 bases had no gene match. The CDR3 runs 16 residues. The germline gives CDR1 DFQATT, CDR2 SNEGSKA (reference sequence). DNA of the CDR3: TGCAGTGCTAGATCGATCGTGGGACTAGCGACCGATGAGCAGTTCTTC. Protein: CSARSIVGLATDEQFF.

The V and J genes are TRBV28 and TRBJ2-3; 14 bases align to TRBD2. The V gene's germline CDR1 is MDHEN and CDR2 SYDVKM. This CDR3 is built from 19 residues. V lost 7 bases, J lost 5 bases, and 17 bases stayed unmatched. Here the CDR3 DNA reads TGTGCCAGCAAGGAACAGAGACGCGGGACTAGCGGGAGCGTAGATACGCAGTATTTT. Amino acid sequence: CASKEQRRGTSGSVDTQYF.

The gene calls are TRBV6-5 and TRBJ2-1, with 9 bases fitting TRBD2. V lost 2 bases to trimming and J lost 4 bases; unmatched junction nucleotides: 6. The CDR3 is made up of 16 amino acids. The germline gives CDR1 MNHEY, CDR2 SVGAGI. CDR3 sequence: CASSYVRTSGYNEQFF. The CDR3 bases are TGTGCCAGCAGTTACGTCCGAACTAGCGGGTACAATGAGCAGTTCTTC.

Many counts were recorded for this clonotype. The chain has TRBV28 and TRBJ2-1; 12 bases are a match to TRBD2. V was pared by 7 bases and J by 1 base, with 11 bases of the junction left unmatched. The germline CDR1 and CDR2 sequences are MDHEN and SYDVKM. The CDR3 has 18 amino acids. In nucleotides, the CDR3 is TGTGCCAGCACCTGGGGTCTAGCGGGAGGGGTATCCTACAATGAGCAGTTCTTC. Translated, it gives CASTWGLAGGVSYNEQFF.

V gene TRBV20-1 combines with J gene TRBJ2-3, with D possibly TRBD1 on 5 matching bases. The V end was cut by 0 bases, the J end by 4 bases, with 5 bases between. The CDR3 sequence is 12 residues long. CDR1 and CDR2 from the germline V gene are DFQATT and SNEGSKA (reference sequence). CDR3 nucleotides: TGCAGTGCTAGAGAAGGGGCAGATACGCAGTATTTT. Encoded protein: CSAREGADTQYF.

The sample holds many counts of this clonotype. This sequence joins TRBV5-6 and TRBJ2-1, with D perhaps TRBD2 (5 bases). The germline CDR1 and CDR2 sequences are SGHDT and YYEEEE. Trimming pared 3 bases from V and 0 bases from J, leaving 16 bases between. The CDR3 consists of 17 residues. The CDR3 reads CASSYPWSGSSYNEQFF. CDR3 sequence (DNA): TGTGCCAGCAGCTACCCCTGGAGCGGAAGCTCCTACAATGAGCAGTTCTTC.

In this sample, this clonotype turned up a few times. The V call is TRBV2, the J call TRBJ2-4, with D perhaps TRBD2 (5 bases). V dropped 3 bases and J dropped 3 bases, with 9 bases sitting between them. Germline-derived CDR1 and CDR2 are SNHLY and FYNNEI. The CDR3 extends over 14 amino acids. CDR3 residues: CASSDGGVKNIQYF. CDR3 nucleotides: TGTGCCAGCAGTGACGGAGGCGTCAAAAACATTCAGTACTTC.

In this sample, this clonotype turned up a few times. The V and J genes are TRBV19 and TRBJ2-1; 8 nucleotides agree with TRBD2. The V gene's germline CDR1 is LNHDA and CDR2 SQIVND (reference sequence). The CDR3 is 14 amino acids. V trimming: 6 bases; J trimming: 9 bases; junction bases outside the gene matches: 10. The CDR3 DNA sequence: TGTGCCAGTAGATCGGTCGTAGCGGGACTTGAGCAGTTCTTC. Residues: CASRSVVAGLEQFF. Together with reference TRBV19 and TRBJ2-1, the CDR3 gives the full variable domain: DGGITQSPKYLFRKEGQNVTLSCEQNLNHDAMYWYRQDPGQGLRLIYYSQIVNDFQKGDIAEGYSVSREKKESFPLTVTSAQKNPTAFYLCASRSVVAGLEQFFGPGTRLTVL.

The chain couples TRBV12-3 or TRBV12-4 to TRBJ2-7, with D tentatively TRBD1 or TRBD2 (5 bases each). The V and J ends lost 5 bases and 9 bases respectively, with 14 bases between them. The CDR3 contains 12 residues. The CDR3: CASSGDPRGQYF. The DNA for the CDR3 is TGTGCCAGCAGTGGGGACCCCCGGGGGCAGTACTTC.

There are a few counts of this clonotype. This chain connects TRBV12-3 or TRBV12-4 to TRBJ1-2; 7 bases map to TRBD1. The CDR3 has 16 amino acids. After removal of 6 bases from V and 2 bases from J, the junction contained 12 bases not matched to a gene. The CDR3 protein is CASRDQTGKGNYGYTF. The CDR3 DNA follows: TGTGCCAGCAGGGACCAGACAGGGAAGGGAAACTATGGCTACACCTTC.

The V call is TRBV20-1, the J call TRBJ1-3; no definite D call. The CDR3 loop spans 14 amino acids. Trimming took 3 bases from V and 4 from J, leaving 13 bases between them. Germline assignment: CDR1 DFQATT and CDR2 SNEGSKA (reference sequence). The chain's CDR3 is CSASGGFAGNTIYF. In DNA form, the CDR3 reads TGCAGTGCTAGTGGTGGGTTCGCGGGAAACACCATATATTTT.

This clonotype came up a few times. V usage is TRBV2 and J usage is TRBJ1-1; TRBD1 matches at 8 bases. This CDR3 region has 15 residues. J gave up 1 base and V 6 bases, and 7 bases lay outside the gene matches. Germline V gene sequence: CDR1 SNHLY, CDR2 FYNNEI. CDR3 nucleotides: TGTGCCAGCAGAGGGACAGGCCGTGGGAACACTGAAGCTTTCTTT. It specifies CASRGTGRGNTEAFF.

The chain joins TRBV7-2 to TRBJ1-5, with D uncertain. V was trimmed by 5 bases and J by 4 bases, leaving 12 bases between them. CDR1 is SGHTA, CDR2 FQGNSA, per germline. The CDR3 loop spans 14 amino acids. For the CDR3, the DNA is TGTGCCAGCAGCCAGCGATTGGGAAATCAGCCCCAGCATTTT. Its translation is CASSQRLGNQPQHF.

This clonotype was found many times. The V call is TRBV13, the J call TRBJ2-1; TRBD2 agrees at 8 bases. Germline V gene lookup returns CDR1 PRHDT and CDR2 FYEKMQ (reference sequence). The CDR3 has 15 residues. J lost 5 bases, V lost 3 bases, and 6 bases had no gene match. The CDR3 nucleotides are TGTGCCAGCAGCTTTGGCGGGAGGAGCGACAATGAGCAGTTCTTC. Translating gives CASSFGGRSDNEQFF.

This clonotype was seen a few times. A read error may account for a junction end that differs from germline. The chain links TRBV6-6 to TRBJ2-5, with D possibly matching TRBD1 (5 bases). Germline CDR1 MNHNY, CDR2 SVGAGI (reference sequence). The CDR3 has 12 residues. CDR3 protein: CASSWTQGTQYF. In DNA form, the CDR3 reads TGTGCCAGCAGTTGGACACAAGGGACCCAGTACTTC.

This clonotype was recorded at least ten times. V usage is TRBV20-1 and J usage is TRBJ2-5, with TRBD2 as a possible D gene (6 bases). V lost 0 bases and J lost 4, with 12 bases in between. This CDR3 region has 14 residues. CDR1 is DFQATT, CDR2 SNEGSKA, per germline (reference sequence). The CDR3 coding sequence is TGCAGTGCTAGAGATAAGTTCGGGAGAGAGACCCAGTACTTC. Its protein is CSARDKFGRETQYF.

There are many counts of this clonotype. The chain employs TRBV4-2 and TRBJ2-3, with D uncertain. The germline V gene has CDR1 LGHNA and CDR2 YNFKEQ. Trimming took 3 bases from V and 4 from J, leaving 5 bases between them. The CDR3 consists of 12 residues. In DNA, the CDR3 is TGTGCCAGCAGCCATTCCGCAGATACGCAGTATTTT. Its protein is CASSHSADTQYF.

The chain carries TRBV19 and TRBJ2-7; TRBD2 might be the D (5 bases). The CDR3 has 13 residues. V was shortened by 6 bases and J by 1 base, with 10 bases between the two germline ends. Germline loops: CDR1 LNHDA, CDR2 SQIVND (reference sequence). The CDR3 DNA reads TGTGCCAGTAGCATGGAGGTATCCTACGAGCAGTACTTC. It specifies CASSMEVSYEQYF.

This clonotype has a count of ten or more. This chain uses TRBV3-1 with TRBJ2-1, with TRBD2 matching 12 bases. The CDR3 runs to 16 residues. From germline, CDR1 is LGHDT and CDR2 YNNKEL (reference sequence). The V segment lost 6 bases and the J segment 4 bases; nucleotides outside the gene matches: 7. The CDR3 DNA reads as TGTGCCAGCAGTCGTCTAGCGGGGGGGCGTTACAATGAGCAGTTCTTC. Its protein product is CASSRLAGGRYNEQFF.

The chain carries TRBV6-2 or TRBV6-3 and TRBJ2-1; D call uncertain. Germline V gene lookup returns CDR1 MNHEY and CDR2 SVGEGT. CDR3 length: 12 residues. The V and J ends lost 6 bases and 9 bases respectively, with 12 bases between them. Written as DNA, the CDR3 is TGTGCCAGCAGCTTACCCGGCGTTGAGCAGTTCTTC. Its translation is CASSLPGVEQFF.

V is TRBV10-2 and J is TRBJ2-3; 10 bases line up with TRBD1. V lost 6 bases and J lost 4; bases outside the gene matches: 7. CDR3 length equals 15 residues. The germline V gene encodes CDR1 WSHSY and CDR2 SAAADI. CDR3 residues: CASRGTGVAADTQYF. CDR3 DNA: TGCGCCAGCAGAGGGACAGGGGTGGCCGCAGATACGCAGTATTTT.

The chain links TRBV11-2 to TRBJ2-5, with 14 bases fitting TRBD2. Unmatched junction bases numbered 12, after V lost 5 bases and J lost 1 base. CDR1 and CDR2 (germline): SGHAT, FQNNGV. The CDR3 loop spans 19 amino acids. CDR3 in amino acids: CASSKSGLAGGRGQETQYF. The DNA for the CDR3 is TGTGCCAGCAGCAAATCAGGACTAGCGGGGGGCCGGGGCCAAGAGACCCAGTACTTC. Looking up the rest from reference TRBV11-2 and TRBJ2-5 gives the full variable domain: EAGVAQSPRYKIIEKRQSVAFWCNPISGHATLYWYQQILGQGPKLLIQFQNNGVVDDSQLPKDRFSAERLKGVDSTLKIQPAKLEDSAVYLCASSKSGLAGGRGQETQYFGPGTRLLVL.

This clonotype came up a few times. The chain recombines TRBV7-3 with TRBJ2-5, with 7 nucleotides matching TRBD1. The ends lost 8 bases at V and 5 bases at J; junction bases unmatched: 11. Germline V CDR1 and CDR2: SGHTA, FQGTGA. CDR3 size: 14 residues. The CDR3, as DNA: TGTGCCAGCGGCGGCTGCAGGGGGTCGGAGACCCAGTACTTC. Protein: CASGGCRGSETQYF.